The 15 T cell receptor beta chains below were found in one sample sequenced in a study of T-cell memory formation after mild COVID-19. TCRdb analysed the 5' RACE reads with MiXCR anew, one entry per CDR3 protein. The sample lists fewer than 250,000 distinct CDR3 sequences, approximately 30% seen once, with more than 9.5% in the top ten. The material sequenced was PBMCs or a T cell subset sorted from them (not recorded which). The receptor source for this set is an adult woman who had mild COVID-19 (a few samples of this study predate the infection). Cell type and time point are not known.

The chain couples TRBV7-9 to TRBJ1-2, with 7 bases lining up with TRBD1. Germline loops: CDR1 SEHNR, CDR2 FQNEAQ (reference sequence). CDR3 length equals 18 residues. V trimming: 6 bases; J trimming: 3 bases; junction bases outside the gene matches: 19. In DNA, the CDR3 is TGTGCCAGCAGGACCTATCAAGGGGCAGGGGGAGAGGACTATGGCTACACCTTC. This gives the protein CASRTYQGAGGEDYGYTF. Looking up the rest from reference TRBV7-9 and TRBJ1-2 gives the full variable domain: DTGVSQNPRHKITKRGQNVTFRCDPISEHNRLYWYRQTLGQGPEFLTYFQNEAQLEKSRLLSDRFSAERPKGSFSTLEIQRTEQGDSAMYLCASRTYQGAGGEDYGYTFGSGTRLTVV.

This sequence joins TRBV7-2 and TRBJ2-5, with TRBD2 identical over 9 bases. The V segment lost 2 bases and the J segment 7 bases; nucleotides outside the gene matches: 8. Looked up from germline, CDR1 is SGHTA and CDR2 is FQGNSA. The CDR3 covers 15 residues. CDR3 sequence (DNA): TGTGCCAGCAGCTTATCTCTAGCGGGAATGGGGACCCAGTACTTC. Translating it yields CASSLSLAGMGTQYF.

The chain has TRBV6-1 and TRBJ2-1; 12 bases fit TRBD2. V was pared by 3 bases and J by 7 bases, with 4 bases of the junction left unmatched. This CDR3 has 15 residues. The germline gives CDR1 MNHNS, CDR2 SASEGT. The CDR3 region has the DNA TGTGCCAGCAGTGAGGCTAGCGGGGGGGTGAATGAGCAGTTCTTC. Translating it yields CASSEASGGVNEQFF.

The chain has TRBV7-2 and TRBJ1-2; D gene ambiguous. The CDR3 consists of 13 residues. Germline V CDR1 and CDR2: SGHTA, FQGNSA. The V end was cut by 5 bases, the J end by 8 bases, with 15 bases between. CDR3 amino acids: CASSPGRVGGYTF. In nucleotides, the CDR3 is TGTGCCAGCAGCCCTGGGAGGGTGGGCGGCTACACCTTC.

The chain combines TRBV6-4 with TRBJ2-1; 10 bases map to TRBD2. The CDR3 has 16 residues. V was clipped by 0 bases and J by 7 bases; unmatched bases: 6. CDR1 MRHNA and CDR2 SNTAGT come from the germline V gene. This CDR3 reads CASSDSKREGVNEQFF. CDR3 nucleotide sequence: TGTGCCAGCAGTGACTCGAAGCGGGAGGGCGTAAATGAGCAGTTCTTC.

Here the CDR3 reads CASSYPGTGDSTGELFF. The CDR3, as DNA: TGTGCCAGCAGTTACCCTGGGACAGGGGATAGCACCGGGGAGCTGTTTTTT. The chain employs TRBV6-5 and TRBJ2-2, with TRBD1 identical over 10 bases. This CDR3 is 17 amino acids long. Unmatched junction bases numbered 7, after V lost 2 bases and J lost 4 bases. Germline CDR1 and CDR2: MNHEY and SVGAGI.

This clonotype was picked up a small number of times. This sequence joins TRBV12-3 or TRBV12-4 and TRBJ2-1; D is unresolved. Trimming took off 1 base at V and 8 bases at J, with 12 bases between the two ends. The CDR3 runs to 14 residues. CDR3 DNA: TGTGCCAGCAGTTTAGGCCCCAGCAGCGATGAGCAGTTCTTC. This translates into CASSLGPSSDEQFF.

The V gene is TRBV6-6, the J gene TRBJ1-5; maybe TRBD1 (6 bases). The CDR3 has 18 residues. The germline V gene encodes CDR1 MNHNY and CDR2 SVGAGI (reference sequence). V lost 0 bases, J lost 2 bases, and 17 bases lay in between. As DNA, the CDR3 is TGTGCCAGCAGTTACTCCGGCAGGGGAGGAAGGGGCAATCAGCCCCAGCATTTT. Its translation is CASSYSGRGGRGNQPQHF.

The chain recombines TRBV4-2 with TRBJ2-7, with TRBD1 identical over 9 bases. Losses at the gene ends were 1 base for V and 3 bases for J; bases not matched to a gene: 4. CDR1 is LGHNA, CDR2 YNFKEQ, per germline. This CDR3 has 15 residues. The DNA for the CDR3 is TGTGCCAGCAGCCAAGGACAGGGGGGTTTCTACGAGCAGTACTTC. Encoded protein: CASSQGQGGFYEQYF.

There are a few counts of this clonotype. One end of the junction is discordant with germline, which a read error may explain. This chain links TRBV7-9 with TRBJ2-2; D possibly corresponds to TRBD2 (5 bases). CDR3 length: 15 residues. CDR1 is SEHNR and CDR2 is FQNEAQ in the germline V gene (reference sequence). CDR3 region: CASSLKGLNTGELFF. CDR3 in DNA: TGTGCCAGCAGCTTAAAAGGACTCAACACCGGAGAGCTGTTTTTT.

This clonotype has a handful of counts. The chain combines TRBV7-7 with TRBJ2-5; TRBD2 matches at 8 bases. The V gene end was trimmed by 6 bases and the J gene end by 4 bases; junction bases not matched to a gene: 7. The CDR3 consists of 14 residues. Germline values: CDR1 SSHAT, CDR2 FNYEAQ (reference sequence). The CDR3 DNA reads as TGTGCCAGCAGTCGCAGCGGGGGCGGAGAGACCCAGTACTTC. Its translation is CASSRSGGGETQYF.

The chain combines TRBV9 with TRBJ2-3; TRBD2 matches at 11 bases. V lost 3 bases and J lost 2; bases outside the gene matches: 5. CDR3 length: 16 residues. Germline CDR1 and CDR2: SGDLS and YYNGEE. In nucleotides, the CDR3 is TGTGCCAGCAGCGCAGCTAGCGGGGGGTTCACAGATACGCAGTATTTT. This gives the protein CASSAASGGFTDTQYF.

The chain employs TRBV12-3 or TRBV12-4 and TRBJ2-4; 8 bases are a match to TRBD1. This CDR3 comprises 13 residues. With V trimmed by 1 base and J by 15 bases, 8 bases remained unmatched. The CDR3 DNA follows: TGTGCCAGCAGTTTAGGGACAGGGCTTTATTTGTACTTC. Protein sequence: CASSLGTGLYLYF.

The chain joins TRBV5-1 to TRBJ1-6; 10 bases are shared with TRBD1. This CDR3 has 14 amino acids. In germline, CDR1 is SGHRS, CDR2 YFSETQ. J gave up 10 bases and V 4 bases, and 5 bases lay outside the gene matches. In nucleotides, the CDR3 is TGCGCCAGCAGCGGGGGACAGGGGAGCTCACCCCTCCACTTT. It is translated as CASSGGQGSSPLHF.

This clonotype appeared a few times. The rearrangement uses TRBV9 and TRBJ2-3; TRBD1 aligns across 7 bases. The CDR3 consists of 16 residues. Germline CDR1 and CDR2: SGDLS and YYNGEE. With 6 bases clipped from V and 2 bases from J, the junction kept 12 bases outside the gene matches. The CDR3 loop is CASNPTGTAITDTQYF. In DNA form, the CDR3 reads TGTGCCAGCAACCCGACCGGGACAGCGATCACAGATACGCAGTATTTT.